This TCR beta chain originates from a study of blood T cell repertoires in COVID-19. Overall study: From the United States, Italy and Spain came samples of acute and convalescent COVID-19. Sources were T cells, B-cell-depleted T cells, or PBMCs; the material itself was cDNA or gDNA.

Authors' analysis steps: Amplification of reference gene primers was used by the study to estimate nucleated cell counts. Assay: immunoSEQ multiplex PCR; the TCRdb copy retains only in-frame clones and omits some. From that table come the V and J calls and clone size; the DNA was used to work out D and trimming. The sample records around 100,000 clones, more than 85% being singletons. After removal of 1 base from V and 7 bases from J, the junction contained 6 bases not matched to a gene. There are 16 residues in the CDR3. Germline CDR1 reads SEHNR; CDR2 reads FQNEAQ (reference sequence). The receptor was isolated from a man in his fifties with active COVID-19. The material sequenced was peripheral blood. The rearrangement uses TRBV7-9 and TRBJ2-1; 11 nucleotides agree with TRBD1. CDR3 in DNA: TGTGCCAGCAGCTTAGGTCGGACAGGGGGCTGGAATGAGCAGTTCTTC. It specifies CASSLGRTGGWNEQFF. Based on the CDR3 plus reference TRBV7-9 and TRBJ2-1, the full variable domain is DTGVSQNPRHKITKRGQNVTFRCDPISEHNRLYWYRQTLGQGPEFLTYFQNEAQLEKSRLLSDRFSAERPKGSFSTLEIQRTEQGDSAMYLCASSLGRTGGWNEQFFGPGTRLTVL.